Sequencing of this T cell receptor beta chain was carried out in a study of blood T cell repertoires in COVID-19. Study information: PBMCs, B-cell-depleted T cells, or T cells were the source of the cDNA or gDNA that made up the material.

In germline, CDR1 is MDHEN, CDR2 SYDVKM. The CDR3 contains 16 residues. With 8 bases clipped from V and 4 bases from J, the junction kept 5 bases outside the gene matches. Living in 20 to 30 US areas, the participants were between roughly 18 and 89 years of age. Two negative PCRs, clearance, or symptom resolution characterized the recovered Cohort 3 donors. Assay: immunoSEQ multiplex PCR; the TCRdb copy retains only in-frame clones and omits some. The table lists about 230,000 clones, approximately 84% of them singletons. In this sample, this clone turned up once. The chain is built from TRBV28 and TRBJ2-2, with 15 positions matching TRBD2. Material for sequencing was PBMCs or T cells enriched from blood (not recorded which). The origin of this receptor is a man younger than 35 who had recovered from COVID-19. The CDR3 DNA is TGTGCCAGCTGGGGACTAGCGGGAGGTATCACCGGGGAGCTGTTTTTT. This translates into CASWGLAGGITGELFF. The entire variable domain, with the rest obtained from reference TRBV28 and TRBJ2-2, is as follows: DVKVTQSSRYLVKRTGEKVFLECVQDMDHENMFWYRQDPGLGLRLIYFSYDVKMKEKGDIPEGYSVSREKKERFSLILESASTNQTSMYLCASWGLAGGITGELFFGEGSRLTVL.